The clone carrying this T cell receptor beta chain was picked up one time. Its antigen is still unknown. CDR1 and CDR2 from the germline V gene are SGHDN and FVKESK. Trimming removed 1 base from V and 6 bases from J, with 13 bases in between. The CDR3 has 14 amino acids. This specimen belongs to a study of T cell responses to AZD1222 COVID-19 vaccine. Generated by immunoSEQ multiplex PCR, the TCRdb table keeps only in-frame clones and is missing some. In the table there are some 110,000 clones, roughly 90% of which are singletons. Points from the study as a whole: Seropositive AZD1222 recipients at baseline numbered only five or six. Donors were mostly white British, more females; clonal diversity possibly underestimated. At 160-218 and 743-854, vaccine-associated CD4 TCRs were dominant, and they spanned spike. Spike-specific TCR breadth and depth both grew after two AZD1222 doses.

This material consisted of peripheral blood, taken on day 0 of AZD1222 vaccination. The receptor comes from an adult in good health. V usage is TRBV14 and J usage is TRBJ2-7, with a weak D call TRBD2 (6 bases). This chain's CDR3 is CASSQATLATEQYF. In DNA, the CDR3 is TGTGCCAGCAGCCAAGCGACTCTAGCGACCGAGCAGTACTTC.